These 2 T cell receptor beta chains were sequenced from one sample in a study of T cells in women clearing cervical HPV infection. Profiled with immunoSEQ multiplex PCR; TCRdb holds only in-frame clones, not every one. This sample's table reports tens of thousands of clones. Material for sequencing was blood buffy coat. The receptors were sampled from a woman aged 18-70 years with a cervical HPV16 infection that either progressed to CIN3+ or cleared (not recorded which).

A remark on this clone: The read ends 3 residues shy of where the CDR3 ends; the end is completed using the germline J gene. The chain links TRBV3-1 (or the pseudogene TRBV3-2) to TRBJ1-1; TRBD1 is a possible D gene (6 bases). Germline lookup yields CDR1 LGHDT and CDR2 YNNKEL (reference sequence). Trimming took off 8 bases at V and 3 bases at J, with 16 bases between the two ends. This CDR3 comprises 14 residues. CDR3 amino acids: CASAGHGQYTEAFF. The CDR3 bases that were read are TGTGCCAGCGCGGGACATGGACAGTACACTGAA.

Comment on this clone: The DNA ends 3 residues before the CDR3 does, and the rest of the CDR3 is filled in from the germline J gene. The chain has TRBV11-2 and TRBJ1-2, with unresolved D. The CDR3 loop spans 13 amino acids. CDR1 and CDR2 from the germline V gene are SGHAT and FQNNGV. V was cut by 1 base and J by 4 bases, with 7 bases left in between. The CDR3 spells CASSLGATYGYTF. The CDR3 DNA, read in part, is TGTGCCAGCAGCTTAGGGGCGACCTATGGC.